This TCR beta chain appears in the sequencing data of a study of blood T cell repertoires in COVID-19. V lost 3 bases and J 8 bases, leaving 11 bases between the germline ends. CDR1 and CDR2 from the germline V gene are MRHNA and SNTAGT. This CDR3 is built from 13 residues. Original data processing: The assay estimated nucleated cells by amplifying reference gene primers. The data were produced by immunoSEQ multiplex PCR, yet TCRdb's version contains in-frame clones alone and is incomplete. Clone size and the V and J calls come from that table; the DNA yielded D and trimming. The sample lists 200,000 to 300,000 clones, roughly 80% occurring once.

Sequencing was performed on peripheral blood. The chain links TRBV6-4 to TRBJ2-4, with no clear D. The origin of this receptor is a woman aged 80 or over with COVID-19, enrolled during active disease. The CDR3 is CASSEQQSDIQYF. DNA of the CDR3: TGTGCCAGCAGTGAACAGCAATCAGACATTCAGTACTTC.